Listed below are T cell receptor beta chains from one sample, sequenced in a study of technical replicates of blood from several donors. Using immunoSEQ multiplex PCR, the repertoire was profiled, and TCRdb retains in-frame clones only, with some absent. The table includes tens of thousands of clones, roughly 96% detected once. The sample comprised T cells isolated from PBMCs. All receptors derive from a human donor in good health. CDR3s include the opening cysteine and the closing phenylalanine or tryptophan. D genes are given only for firm matches. Clone size is given for some rows only: seen once, a few or many times, or a class if the clone is expanded.

CDR3 protein	CDR3 DNA	clone size	D gene	V gene	J gene
CASSLSQDTEAFF	TGTGCCAGCAGCTTGTCACAGGACACTGAAGCTTTCTTT	NA	NA	TRBV5-4	TRBJ1-1
CASYPGTGRGRSNQPQHF	TGTGCCAGTTATCCCGGGACAGGGAGAGGTCGCAGCAATCAGCCCCAGCATTTT	once	TRBD1	TRBV19	TRBJ1-5
CASSISGDTQYF	TGTGCCAGTAGTATATCCGGGGATACGCAGTATTTT	NA	NA	TRBV19	TRBJ2-3
CASSHGVGETQYF	TGTGCCAGCAGCCACGGGGTAGGGGAGACCCAGTACTTC	NA	NA	TRBV4-2	TRBJ2-5
CASPGGTGSLFGELFF	TGTGCCAGCCCCGGGGGGACAGGGAGTTTATTCGGGGAGCTGTTTTTT	NA	TRBD1	TRBV11-2	TRBJ2-2
CSVGSGGITGELFF	TGCAGCGTGGGATCAGGGGGAATAACCGGGGAGCTGTTTTTT	NA	TRBD1	TRBV29-1	TRBJ2-2
CASSLGSGSEQFF	TGCGCCAGCAGCTTGGGAAGCGGGAGTGAGCAGTTCTTC	NA	TRBD2	TRBV5-1	TRBJ2-1
CASSYTGRGSGANVLTF	TGTGCCAGCAGTTACACAGGGAGGGGCTCTGGGGCCAACGTCCTGACTTTC	NA	NA	TRBV28	TRBJ2-6
CATSRGPGGGNQPQHF	TGTGCCACCAGCAGGGGACCAGGGGGCGGCAATCAGCCCCAGCATTTT	NA	TRBD1	TRBV15	TRBJ1-5
CASTGEGPTYEQYF	TGTGCCAGTACGGGGGAGGGCCCAACCTACGAGCAGTACTTC	NA	TRBD2	TRBV19	TRBJ2-7
CASSYSFEYEQFF	TGTGCCAGCAGCTACTCCTTTGAGTATGAGCAGTTCTTC	NA	NA	TRBV11-3	TRBJ2-1
CASSVRDTMTYEQYF	TGTGCCAGCAGCGTCCGGGATACCATGACGTACGAGCAGTACTTC	once	NA	TRBV9	TRBJ2-7
CASSPKPGRGTYEQYF	TGTGCCAGCAGCCCAAAGCCGGGACGGGGGACCTACGAGCAGTACTTC	NA	NA	TRBV5-6	TRBJ2-7
CASSGKTGFPAGNTIYF	TGTGCCAGCAGCGGGAAGACAGGTTTCCCGGCGGGAAACACCATATATTTT	NA	NA	TRBV11-3	TRBJ1-3
CASSQRTALRDYGYTF	TGTGCCAGTAGCCAAAGGACAGCTTTAAGGGACTATGGCTACACCTTC	few	NA	TRBV19	TRBJ1-2
CAWKDRETEAFF	TGTGCCTGGAAAGACAGGGAAACTGAAGCTTTCTTT	NA	TRBD1	TRBV30	TRBJ1-1
CAAGYGTGAYEQYF	TGTGCCGCCGGATACGGGACAGGGGCCTACGAGCAGTACTTC	NA	TRBD1	TRBV7-9	TRBJ2-7
CASSHAEETQYF	TGTGCCAGCAGCCACGCGGAGGAGACCCAGTACTTC	NA	NA	TRBV7-8	TRBJ2-5
CASSGGGTGELFF	TGTGCCAGCAGCGGAGGGGGCACCGGGGAGCTGTTTTTT	NA	NA	TRBV9	TRBJ2-2
CASSLGVQGMKSQPQHF	TGCGCCAGCAGCTTAGGAGTACAGGGGATGAAGAGTCAGCCCCAGCATTTT	NA	TRBD1	TRBV5-1	TRBJ1-5
CASSLRRGDEQYF	TGTGCCAGCAGCCTCAGGAGGGGCGACGAGCAGTACTTC	NA	NA	TRBV6-1	TRBJ2-7